This T cell receptor beta chain was captured in a study of shared clonotypes between healthy human individuals. Germline V gene sequence: CDR1 MNHNS, CDR2 SASEGT. V was trimmed by 1 base and J by 1 base, leaving 4 bases between them. This CDR3 has 13 residues. As to this clone: Its antigen is not known. This sample includes further DNA sequences coding for the same CDR3.

Study observations and caveats: Rarefaction showed sorted-subset sequencing was incomplete despite large depth.

Here immunoSEQ multiplex PCR was the method, and the copy in TCRdb shows in-frame clones only, minus some. The data hold 2 million to 2.5 million clones, with 95% observed a single time. The chain is built from TRBV6-1 and TRBJ1-1; D remains ambiguous. Specimen: naive CD4+ T cells sorted from blood. Subset described: CD45RA+ positively selected. This TCR was sampled from a man younger than 35 in good health. CDR3 nucleotides: TGTGCCAGCAGTGAAGTCGGGAACACTGAAGCTTTCTTT. Translating gives CASSEVGNTEAFF.